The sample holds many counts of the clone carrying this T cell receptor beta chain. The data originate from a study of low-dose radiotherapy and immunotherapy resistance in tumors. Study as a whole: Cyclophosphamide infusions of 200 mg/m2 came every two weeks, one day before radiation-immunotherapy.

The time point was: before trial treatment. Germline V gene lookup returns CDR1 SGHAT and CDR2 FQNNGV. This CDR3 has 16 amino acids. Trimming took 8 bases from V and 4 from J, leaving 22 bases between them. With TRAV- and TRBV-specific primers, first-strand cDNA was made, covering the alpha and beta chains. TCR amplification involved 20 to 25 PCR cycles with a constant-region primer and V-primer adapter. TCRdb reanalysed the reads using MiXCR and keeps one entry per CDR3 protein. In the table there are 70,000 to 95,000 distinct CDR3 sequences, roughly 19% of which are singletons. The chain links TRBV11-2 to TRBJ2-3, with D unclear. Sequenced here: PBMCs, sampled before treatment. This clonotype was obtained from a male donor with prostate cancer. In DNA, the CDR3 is TGTGCCAGCTGTATAGCTCCATCCGGAGTGGCAGATACGCAGTATTTT. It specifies CASCIAPSGVADTQYF.